This T cell receptor beta chain was profiled in a study of Ad26.COV2.S vaccination and SARS-CoV-2 variants. In its sample, this clone was seen a few times. Specified treatment: about 20 received Ad26.COV2.S at low or high dose, single or two shots; a few received placebo; per-sample allocation not given. After the first vaccine or placebo injection, samples were drawn on day 63. This adult donor, from Boston, was 18-55 years old. This vaccine is an Ad26 vector that expresses the Wuhan-strain SARS-CoV-2 spike. The data were produced by immunoSEQ multiplex PCR, yet TCRdb's version contains in-frame clones alone and is incomplete. In the table there are approximately 350,000 clones, 80% to 90% of which are singletons. There are 17 residues in the CDR3. CDR1 LNHDA and CDR2 SQIVND come from the germline V gene (reference sequence). Trimming at V came to 3 bases and at J to 5 bases, leaving 10 bases not matched to a gene.

The rearrangement uses TRBV19 and TRBJ1-6; TRBD1 matches 7 bases. The origin of this receptor is a person between 18 and 65 years old who received the Ad26.COV2.S COVID-19 vaccine or a placebo. Sequenced here: peripheral blood, sampled in a trial of Ad26.COV2.S vaccine versus placebo. For the CDR3, the DNA is TGTGCCAGTAGTATCCTTTTCTCCGGGACAGATAATTCACCCCTCCACTTT. Amino acids: CASSILFSGTDNSPLHF.